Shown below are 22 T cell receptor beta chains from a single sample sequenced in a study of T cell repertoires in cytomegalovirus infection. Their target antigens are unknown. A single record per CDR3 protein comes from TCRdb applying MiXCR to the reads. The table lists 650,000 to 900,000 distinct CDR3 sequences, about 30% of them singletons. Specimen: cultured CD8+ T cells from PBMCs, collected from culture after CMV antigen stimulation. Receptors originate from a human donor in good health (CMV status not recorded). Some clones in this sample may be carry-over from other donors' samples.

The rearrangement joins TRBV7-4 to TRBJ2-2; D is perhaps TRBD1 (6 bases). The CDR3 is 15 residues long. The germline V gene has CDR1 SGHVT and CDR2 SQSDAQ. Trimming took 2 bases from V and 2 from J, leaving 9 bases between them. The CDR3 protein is CASSLRDINTGELFF. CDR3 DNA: TGTGCCAGCAGCTTACGGGACATCAACACCGGGGAGCTGTTTTTT.

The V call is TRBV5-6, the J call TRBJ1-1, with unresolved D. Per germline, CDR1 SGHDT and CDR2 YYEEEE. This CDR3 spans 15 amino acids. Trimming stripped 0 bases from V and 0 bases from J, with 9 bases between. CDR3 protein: CASSLGVLLNTEAFF. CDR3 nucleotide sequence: TGTGCCAGCAGCTTGGGAGTACTCTTGAACACTGAAGCTTTCTTT.

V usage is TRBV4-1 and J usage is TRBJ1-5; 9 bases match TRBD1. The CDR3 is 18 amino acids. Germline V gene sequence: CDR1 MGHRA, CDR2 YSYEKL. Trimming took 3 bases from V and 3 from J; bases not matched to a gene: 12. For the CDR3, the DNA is TGCGCCAGCAGCCAGGATTTGACGGGACAGGGTTACAATCAGCCCCAGCATTTT. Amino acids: CASSQDLTGQGYNQPQHF.

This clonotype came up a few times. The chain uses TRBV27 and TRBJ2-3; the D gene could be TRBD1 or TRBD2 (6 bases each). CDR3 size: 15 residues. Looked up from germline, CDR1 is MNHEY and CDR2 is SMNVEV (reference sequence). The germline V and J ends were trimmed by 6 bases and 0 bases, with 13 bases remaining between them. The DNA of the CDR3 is TGTGCCAGCAGAGGGCTAGGGGGGAGCACAGATACGCAGTATTTT. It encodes CASRGLGGSTDTQYF.

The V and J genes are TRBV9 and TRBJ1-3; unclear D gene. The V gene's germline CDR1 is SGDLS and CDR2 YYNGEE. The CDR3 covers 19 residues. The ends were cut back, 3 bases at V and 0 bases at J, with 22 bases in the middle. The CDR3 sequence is CASSGGDSMETYSGNTIYF. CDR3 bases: TGTGCCAGCAGCGGCGGAGACTCGATGGAAACATACTCTGGAAACACCATATATTTT.

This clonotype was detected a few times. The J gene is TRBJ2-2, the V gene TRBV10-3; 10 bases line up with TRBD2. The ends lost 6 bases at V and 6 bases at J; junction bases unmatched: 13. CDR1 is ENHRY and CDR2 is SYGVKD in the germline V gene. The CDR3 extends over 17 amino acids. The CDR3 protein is CAIRITSGEIAPGELFF. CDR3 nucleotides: TGTGCCATCAGGATCACTAGCGGGGAGATAGCACCCGGGGAGCTGTTTTTT.

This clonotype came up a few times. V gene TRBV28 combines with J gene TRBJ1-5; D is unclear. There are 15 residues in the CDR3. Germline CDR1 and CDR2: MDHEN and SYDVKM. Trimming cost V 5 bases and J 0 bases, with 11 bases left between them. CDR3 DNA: TGTGCCAGCAGTACGGCTACCCTTAGCAATCAGCCCCAGCATTTT. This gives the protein CASSTATLSNQPQHF.

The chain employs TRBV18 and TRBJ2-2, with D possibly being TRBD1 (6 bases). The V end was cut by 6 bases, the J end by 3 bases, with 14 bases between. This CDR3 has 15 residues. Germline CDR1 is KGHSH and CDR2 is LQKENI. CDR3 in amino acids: CASSHPGQHTGELFF. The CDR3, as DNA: TGTGCCAGCTCTCATCCGGGACAACACACCGGGGAGCTGTTTTTT.

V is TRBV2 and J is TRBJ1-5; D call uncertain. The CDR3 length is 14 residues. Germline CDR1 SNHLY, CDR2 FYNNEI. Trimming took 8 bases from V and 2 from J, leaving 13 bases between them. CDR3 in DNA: TGTGCCAGCGGGGAAGACATTGGCAATCAGCCCCAGCATTTT. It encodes CASGEDIGNQPQHF.

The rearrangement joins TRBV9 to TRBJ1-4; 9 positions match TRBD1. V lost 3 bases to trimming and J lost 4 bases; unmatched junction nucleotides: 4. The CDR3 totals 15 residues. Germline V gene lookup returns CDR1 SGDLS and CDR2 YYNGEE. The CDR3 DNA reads TGTGCCAGCAGCGGCGGGACAGGGAATAATGAAAAACTGTTTTTT. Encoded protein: CASSGGTGNNEKLFF.

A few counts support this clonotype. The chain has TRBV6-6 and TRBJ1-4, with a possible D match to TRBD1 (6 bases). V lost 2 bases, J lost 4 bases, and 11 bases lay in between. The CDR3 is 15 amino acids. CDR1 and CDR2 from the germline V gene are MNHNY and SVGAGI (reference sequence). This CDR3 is CASSYVGGDNEKLFF. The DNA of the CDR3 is TGTGCCAGCAGTTACGTAGGGGGGGATAATGAAAAACTGTTTTTT.

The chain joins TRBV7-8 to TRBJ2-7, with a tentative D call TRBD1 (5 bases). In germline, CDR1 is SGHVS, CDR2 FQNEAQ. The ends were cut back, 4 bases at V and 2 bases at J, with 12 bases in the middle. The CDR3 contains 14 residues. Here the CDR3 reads CASSSDTLTYEQYF. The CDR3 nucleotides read TGTGCCAGCAGCTCGGACACCCTAACCTACGAGCAGTACTTC.

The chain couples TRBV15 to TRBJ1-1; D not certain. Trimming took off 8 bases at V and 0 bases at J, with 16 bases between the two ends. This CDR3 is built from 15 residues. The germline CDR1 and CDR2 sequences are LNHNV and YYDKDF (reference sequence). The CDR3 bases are TGTGCCACCGGAGACTCTGGCCTCATGAACACTGAAGCTTTCTTT. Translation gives CATGDSGLMNTEAFF.

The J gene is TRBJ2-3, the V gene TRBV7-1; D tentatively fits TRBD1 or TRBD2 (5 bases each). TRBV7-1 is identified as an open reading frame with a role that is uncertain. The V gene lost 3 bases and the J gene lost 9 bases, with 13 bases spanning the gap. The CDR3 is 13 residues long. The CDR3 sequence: CASSSPERGTQYF. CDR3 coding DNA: TGTGCCAGCAGCTCCCCCGAACGGGGCACGCAGTATTTT.

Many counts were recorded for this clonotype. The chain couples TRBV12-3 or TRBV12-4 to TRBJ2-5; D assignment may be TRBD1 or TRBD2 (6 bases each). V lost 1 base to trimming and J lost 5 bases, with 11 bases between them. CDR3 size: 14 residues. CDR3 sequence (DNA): TGTGCCAGCAGTTTAGATGGGGGGCCGGAGACCCAGTACTTC. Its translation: CASSLDGGPETQYF.

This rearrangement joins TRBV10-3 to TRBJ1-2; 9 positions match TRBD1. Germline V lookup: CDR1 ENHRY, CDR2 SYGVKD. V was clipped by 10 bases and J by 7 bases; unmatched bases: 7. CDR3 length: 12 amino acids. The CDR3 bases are TGTGCCACCCCGGGACAGGGAGGTGGCTACACCTTC. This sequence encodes CATPGQGGGYTF.

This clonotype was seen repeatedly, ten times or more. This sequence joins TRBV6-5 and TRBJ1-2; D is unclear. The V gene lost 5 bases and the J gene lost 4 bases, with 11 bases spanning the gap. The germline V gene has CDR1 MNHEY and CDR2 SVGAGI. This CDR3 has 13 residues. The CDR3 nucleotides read TGTGCCAGCAGTCTGGACGGCCTCTATGGCTACACCTTC. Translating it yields CASSLDGLYGYTF.

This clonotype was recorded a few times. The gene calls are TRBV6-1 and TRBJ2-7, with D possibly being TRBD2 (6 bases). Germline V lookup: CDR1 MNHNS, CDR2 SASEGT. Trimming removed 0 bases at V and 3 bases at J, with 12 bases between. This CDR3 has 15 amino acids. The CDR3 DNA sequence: TGTGCCAGCAGTGAAGCCCCGGGACTTTTCTACGAGCAGTACGTC. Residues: CASSEAPGLFYEQYV.

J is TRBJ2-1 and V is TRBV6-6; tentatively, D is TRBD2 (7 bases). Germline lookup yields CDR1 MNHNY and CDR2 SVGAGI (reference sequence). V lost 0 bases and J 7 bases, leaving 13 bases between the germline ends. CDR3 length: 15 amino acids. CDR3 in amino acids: CASSYSWGGGNEQFF. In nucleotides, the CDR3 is TGTGCCAGCAGTTACTCGTGGGGGGGCGGAAATGAGCAGTTCTTC.

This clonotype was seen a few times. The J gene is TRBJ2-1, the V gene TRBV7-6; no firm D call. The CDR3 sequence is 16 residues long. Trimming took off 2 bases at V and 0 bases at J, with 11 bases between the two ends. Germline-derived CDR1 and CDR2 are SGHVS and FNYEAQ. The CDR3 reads CASSLRTTASYNEQFF. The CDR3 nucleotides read TGTGCCAGCAGCTTACGAACGACGGCCTCCTACAATGAGCAGTTCTTC.

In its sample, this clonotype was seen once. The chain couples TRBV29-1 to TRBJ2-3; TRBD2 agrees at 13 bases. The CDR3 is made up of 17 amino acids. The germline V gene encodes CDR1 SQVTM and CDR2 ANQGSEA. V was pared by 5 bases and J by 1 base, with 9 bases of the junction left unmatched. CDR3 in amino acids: CSVTSGGARLGTDTQYF. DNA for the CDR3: TGCAGCGTTACTAGCGGGGGGGCCCGGTTGGGCACAGATACGCAGTATTTT.

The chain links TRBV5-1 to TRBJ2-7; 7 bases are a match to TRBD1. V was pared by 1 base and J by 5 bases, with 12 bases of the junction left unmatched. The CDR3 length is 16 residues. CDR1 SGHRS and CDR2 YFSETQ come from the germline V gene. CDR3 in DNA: TGCGCCAGCAGCTTGTCTACAGGGGTTTTTCTTGACGAGCAGTACTTC. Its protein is CASSLSTGVFLDEQYF.